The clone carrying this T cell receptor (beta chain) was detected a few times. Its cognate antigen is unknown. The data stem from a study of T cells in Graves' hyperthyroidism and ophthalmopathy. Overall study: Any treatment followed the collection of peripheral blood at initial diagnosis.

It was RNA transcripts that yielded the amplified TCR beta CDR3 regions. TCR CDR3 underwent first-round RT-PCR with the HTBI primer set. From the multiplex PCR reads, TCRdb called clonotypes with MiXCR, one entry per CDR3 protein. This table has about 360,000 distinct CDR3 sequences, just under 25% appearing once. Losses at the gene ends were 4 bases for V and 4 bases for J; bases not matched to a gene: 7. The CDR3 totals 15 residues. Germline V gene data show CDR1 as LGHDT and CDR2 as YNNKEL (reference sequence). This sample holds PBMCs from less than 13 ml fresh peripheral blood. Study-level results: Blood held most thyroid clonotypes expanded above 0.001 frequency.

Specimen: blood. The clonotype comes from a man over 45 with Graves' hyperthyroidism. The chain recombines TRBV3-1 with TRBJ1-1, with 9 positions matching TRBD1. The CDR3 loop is CASSLYTGGVTEAFF. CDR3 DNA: TGTGCCAGCAGCCTGTATACAGGGGGCGTCACTGAAGCTTTCTTT.